This entry lists 11 T cell receptor beta chains sequenced from one sample in a study of T cells in Graves' hyperthyroidism and ophthalmopathy. Amplification of TCR beta CDR3 regions used RNA as the template. When the TCR CDR3 underwent first-round RT-PCR, the HTBI primer set was used. MiXCR, applied by TCRdb to the multiplex PCR reads, yields one record per CDR3 protein. This table holds 200,000 to 250,000 distinct CDR3 sequences, 17% found once. Sequencing used blood. Receptors originate from a woman between 50 and 59 years old with Graves' hyperthyroidism.

This clonotype was picked up many times. The rearrangement joins TRBV2 to TRBJ2-1; TRBD2 matches 9 bases. The CDR3 sequence is 17 residues long. In germline, CDR1 is SNHLY, CDR2 FYNNEI. V was clipped by 1 base and J by 4 bases; unmatched bases: 8. The CDR3 bases are TGTGCCAGCAGTGAAGGGGTAGCGGGAGAAGAGTACAATGAGCAGTTCTTC. This gives the protein CASSEGVAGEEYNEQFF.

This sequence joins TRBV18 and TRBJ2-5; D is undetermined. Trimming removed 3 bases at V and 4 bases at J, with 9 bases between. Germline V gene sequence: CDR1 KGHSH, CDR2 LQKENI. The CDR3 length is 13 residues. The CDR3 here is CASSPFSRETQYF. As DNA, the CDR3 is TGTGCCAGCTCACCTTTCTCGAGAGAGACCCAGTACTTC.

This clonotype was observed a handful of times. The DNA for the CDR3 is TGTGCCAGTGGGCGGAGGGCCTATGGCTACACCTTC. It is translated as CASGRRAYGYTF. V is TRBV6-1 and J is TRBJ1-2, with D unresolved. V lost 9 bases and J 4 bases, leaving 12 bases between the germline ends. Germline lookup yields CDR1 MNHNS and CDR2 SASEGT. There are 12 residues in the CDR3.

Ten or more counts support this clonotype. The chain uses TRBV6-1 and TRBJ1-1, with D maybe TRBD1 (5 bases). Trimming took 10 bases from V and 0 from J, leaving 15 bases between them. This CDR3 has 14 amino acids. Germline CDR1 is MNHNS and CDR2 is SASEGT. Here the CDR3 reads CANSEAGLNTEAFF. The CDR3 bases are TGTGCCAACAGCGAGGCAGGGCTGAACACTGAAGCTTTCTTT.

Ten or more counts support this clonotype. As DNA, the CDR3 is TGTGCCACCAGTGACACCGGACAGGGGTACACTGAAGCTTTCTTT. Its protein is CATSDTGQGYTEAFF. V is TRBV24-1 and J is TRBJ1-1; 9 bases fit TRBD1. Germline lookup yields CDR1 KGHDR and CDR2 SFDVKD. The CDR3 is 15 residues long. V gave up 4 bases and J gave up 3 bases; unmatched junction bases: 5.

The V call is TRBV4-1, the J call TRBJ1-3; no firm D call. The CDR3 spans 15 residues. V was shortened by 4 bases and J by 3 bases, with 13 bases between the two germline ends. Germline V CDR1 and CDR2: MGHRA, YSYEKL. CDR3 in amino acids: CASSRSGGYGNTIYF. The CDR3 DNA reads as TGCGCCAGCAGCCGGTCGGGAGGGTATGGAAACACCATATATTTT.

The CDR3, as DNA: TGTGCCAGCAGCGTAGTACACAGGGTTTCTGGGGCCAACGTCCTGACTTTC. Translating it yields CASSVVHRVSGANVLTF. The rearrangement links TRBV28 to TRBJ2-6, with D possibly TRBD1 on 6 matching bases. The V end lost 6 bases, the J end lost 1 base, and 16 bases lay between the germline ends. CDR1 is MDHEN, CDR2 SYDVKM, per germline. The length of the CDR3 is 17 residues.

In this sample, this clonotype turned up many times. The chain couples TRBV27 to TRBJ1-4; D unclear. The V gene lost 5 bases and the J gene lost 10 bases, with 17 bases spanning the gap. The CDR3 runs 14 residues. CDR1 is MNHEY and CDR2 is SMNVEV in the germline V gene (reference sequence). The DNA of the CDR3 is TGTGCCAGCAGTCTCGCATTGGCCCCCGGAAAACTGTTTTTT. Translation gives CASSLALAPGKLFF.

V is TRBV7-6 and J is TRBJ1-5, with D perhaps TRBD1 (5 bases). CDR1 is SGHVS, CDR2 FNYEAQ, per germline. The CDR3 spans 15 residues. The V and J ends lost 3 bases and 3 bases respectively, with 12 bases between them. The DNA for the CDR3 is TGTGCCAGCAGCTTGGGGGTACAAGCCAATCAGCCCCAGCATTTT. Its protein product is CASSLGVQANQPQHF. Looking up the rest from reference TRBV7-6 and TRBJ1-5 gives the full variable domain: GAGVSQSPRYKVTKRGQDVALRCDPISGHVSLYWYRQALGQGPEFLTYFNYEAQQDKSGLPNDRFSAERPEGSISTLTIQRTEQRDSAMYRCASSLGVQANQPQHFGDGTRLSIL.

For the CDR3, the DNA is TGTGCCAGCAGGGGAACAGTTTACGAGCAGTACTTC. Protein: CASRGTVYEQYF. The gene calls are TRBV27 and TRBJ2-7, with D unclear. The CDR3 extends over 12 amino acids. V lost 6 bases and J lost 4, with 10 bases in between. Per germline, CDR1 MNHEY and CDR2 SMNVEV (reference sequence).

The V and J genes are TRBV11-2 and TRBJ2-1; 7 bases fit TRBD2. The CDR3 runs 17 residues. Germline CDR1 SGHAT, CDR2 FQNNGV. With V trimmed by 1 base and J by 4 bases, 10 bases remained unmatched. The CDR3 sequence is CASSLVYGGGPYNEQFF. The CDR3 DNA reads as TGTGCCAGCAGCTTAGTGTACGGGGGAGGGCCTTACAATGAGCAGTTCTTC. The variable domain in full, with the rest retrieved from reference TRBV11-2 and TRBJ2-1, is EAGVAQSPRYKIIEKRQSVAFWCNPISGHATLYWYQQILGQGPKLLIQFQNNGVVDDSQLPKDRFSAERLKGVDSTLKIQPAKLEDSAVYLCASSLVYGGGPYNEQFFGPGTRLTVL.